The rows below give T cell receptor beta chains drawn from one sample of a study of graft-versus-host responses after intestinal transplantation. Only in-frame clones appear in the TCRdb table, and some are missing; sequencing was by immunoSEQ multiplex PCR. The sample carries some 41,000 clones, over 85% recorded once. Material: PBMCs, obtained 260 to 280 days after transplant. The receptor set was obtained from a human patient who received an intestinal transplant, so some T cells may come from the graft donor. CDR3s include the opening cysteine and the closing phenylalanine or tryptophan.

j_gene | v_gene | CDR3aa
TRBJ1-2 | TRBV5-1 | CASSSAGQNYGYTF
TRBJ2-3 | TRBV11-3 | CASKGLWGHTQYF
TRBJ1-4 | TRBV7-9 | CASSLAVMEKLFF
TRBJ2-1 | TRBV7-3 | CASSFFGREGEQFF
TRBJ1-1 | TRBV5-1 | CASSSWDSEAFF
TRBJ2-3 | TRBV5-1 | CASSLGDRVPPDTQYF
TRBJ2-2 | TRBV15 | CATSRYGELFF
TRBJ1-5 | TRBV30 | CAWSDGADGFNQPQHF
TRBJ1-3 | TRBV2 | CASAPLTKRDTIYF
TRBJ1-2 | TRBV5-1 | CASRAGDYGYTF
TRBJ2-4 | TRBV19 | CASSEVAKNIQYF
TRBJ2-6 | TRBV11-2 | CASSLGQSSGANVLTF
TRBJ2-1 | TRBV5-6 | CASSTGQYNEQFF